The 25 T cell receptor beta chains presented below share a single source sample, sequenced in a study of control samples from healthy donors and cancer patients. The repertoire was sequenced with immunoSEQ multiplex PCR; TCRdb's copy has only in-frame clones and lacks some. The repertoire includes 150,000 or so clones, 90% to 95% of them detected once, and around 5.4% sits in the top ten. Material for sequencing was blood. The receptor set was obtained from a man younger than 30 in good health.

This rearrangement joins TRBV5-1 to TRBJ2-7, with 9 bases matching TRBD1. CDR1 is SGHRS, CDR2 YFSETQ, per germline. This CDR3 is 13 amino acids long. The V gene end was trimmed by 2 bases and the J gene end by 6 bases; junction bases not matched to a gene: 3. The DNA for the CDR3 is TGCGCCAGCAGCTTCGACAGGGGGAGCGAGCAGTACTTC. Protein product: CASSFDRGSEQYF.

V gene TRBV28 combines with J gene TRBJ1-2, with unresolved D. This CDR3 region has 13 residues. Germline V lookup: CDR1 MDHEN, CDR2 SYDVKM. The ends were cut back, 4 bases at V and 4 bases at J, with 10 bases in the middle. CDR3 in DNA: TGTGCCAGCAGTTCTCAGCTGCTCTATGGCTACACCTTC. Translated, it gives CASSSQLLYGYTF.

The rearrangement joins TRBV11-3 to TRBJ2-1; 9 nucleotides line up with TRBD1. CDR3 length: 17 residues. The germline gives CDR1 SGHNT, CDR2 YENEEA. V was pared by 0 bases and J by 7 bases, with 10 bases of the junction left unmatched. The DNA of the CDR3 is TGTGCCAGCAGCTTAGAGGCTGGACAGGGGAGGGGAAATGAGCAGTTCTTC. Translation: CASSLEAGQGRGNEQFF. Variable domain in full (rest from reference TRBV11-3 and TRBJ2-1): EAGVVQSPRYKIIEKKQPVAFWCNPISGHNTLYWYLQNLGQGPELLIRYENEEAVDDSQLPKDRFSAERLKGVDSTLKIQPAELGDSAVYLCASSLEAGQGRGNEQFFGPGTRLTVL.

The rearrangement uses TRBV18 and TRBJ2-4; the match to TRBD2 covers 7 bases. The CDR3 loop spans 19 amino acids. Per germline, CDR1 KGHSH and CDR2 LQKENI. Trimming cost V 4 bases and J 7 bases; bases outside gene matches: 22. Written as DNA, the CDR3 is TGTGCCAGCTCACTTCCAGAATACAGTCCCAGGATCGGGGGGAACATTCAGTACTTC. This codes for CASSLPEYSPRIGGNIQYF.

V gene TRBV2 combines with J gene TRBJ1-5; TRBD1 is a possible D gene (5 bases). CDR1 SNHLY and CDR2 FYNNEI come from the germline V gene. The CDR3 is 13 amino acids. V lost 7 bases and J 5 bases, leaving 12 bases between the germline ends. The CDR3 nucleotides are TGTGCCAGCACCATCGCGGGGGATCAGCCCCAGCATTTT. Amino acids: CASTIAGDQPQHF.

The chain combines TRBV5-4 with TRBJ2-5; D unresolved. The CDR3 contains 13 residues. Germline V gene lookup returns CDR1 SGHNT and CDR2 YYREEE (reference sequence). V gave up 3 bases and J gave up 4 bases, with 10 bases separating them. The CDR3 protein is CASSSWGGETQYF. The DNA for the CDR3 is TGTGCCAGCAGCTCGTGGGGTGGAGAGACCCAGTACTTC.

The genes are TRBV4-1 and TRBJ2-5; D remains unclear. Deletions cut 1 base from V and 1 base from J, with 13 bases between. The CDR3 loop spans 16 amino acids. The germline V gene has CDR1 MGHRA and CDR2 YSYEKL. DNA for the CDR3: TGCGCCAGCAGCCAAGGTATTATTAGAGGCCAAGAGACCCAGTACTTC. Amino acids: CASSQGIIRGQETQYF.

The gene calls are TRBV7-8 and TRBJ1-1; no definite D call. The germline gives CDR1 SGHVS, CDR2 FQNEAQ. This CDR3 is 15 amino acids long. Trimming removed 1 base at V and 4 bases at J, with 13 bases between. CDR3 coding DNA: TGTGCCAGCAGCTTAGAGTTGTGGGGAGGCACTGAAGCTTTCTTT. Translation: CASSLELWGGTEAFF.

This clone was picked up one time. The chain recombines TRBV6-1 with TRBJ2-1; D gene uncertain. The CDR3 totals 16 residues. CDR1 and CDR2 (germline): MNHNS, SASEGT. V lost 2 bases to trimming and J lost 0 bases, with 11 bases between them. The CDR3 spells CASSEYVGSSYNEQFF. The DNA of the CDR3 is TGTGCCAGCAGTGAATACGTCGGCAGCTCCTACAATGAGCAGTTCTTC.

The chain joins TRBV20-1 to TRBJ1-1, with D uncertain. Germline assignment: CDR1 DFQATT and CDR2 SNEGSKA (reference sequence). The CDR3 has 11 residues. V lost 5 bases and J lost 7, with 11 bases in between. CDR3 sequence reads: CSAPVHDEAFF. CDR3 nucleotides: TGCAGTGCTCCCGTGCACGATGAAGCTTTCTTT.

This chain uses TRBV13 with TRBJ1-6; D is uncertain. The CDR3 consists of 14 residues. The V gene's germline CDR1 is PRHDT and CDR2 FYEKMQ (reference sequence). Trimming stripped 0 bases from V and 4 bases from J, with 4 bases between. The CDR3 reads CASSLGEYNSPLHF. The CDR3 region has the DNA TGTGCCAGCAGCTTAGGAGAGTATAATTCACCCCTCCACTTT.

This chain links TRBV5-1 with TRBJ1-1; D is unresolved. This CDR3 is built from 14 residues. V gave up 2 bases and J gave up 1 base, with 9 bases separating them. Germline-derived CDR1 and CDR2 are SGHRS and YFSETQ. The CDR3: CASSLEPRNTEAFF. CDR3 nucleotide sequence: TGCGCCAGCAGCTTAGAACCCAGGAACACTGAAGCTTTCTTT.

This chain joins TRBV11-2 and TRBJ1-1; D unclear. Germline V gene lookup returns CDR1 SGHAT and CDR2 FQNNGV. There are 13 residues in the CDR3. Trimming stripped 1 base from V and 5 bases from J, with 8 bases between. The CDR3 region is CASSLGQNTEAFF. The DNA for the CDR3 is TGTGCCAGCAGCTTAGGGCAGAATACTGAAGCTTTCTTT.

The V and J genes are TRBV7-6 and TRBJ1-3; 10 positions match TRBD1. J gave up 4 bases and V 2 bases, and 11 bases lay outside the gene matches. This CDR3 is built from 18 residues. The germline gives CDR1 SGHVS, CDR2 FNYEAQ. The CDR3 coding sequence is TGTGCCAGCAGCTTAAGTTTAGACAGGGGGCGACCGGGAAACACCATATATTTT. Its translation is CASSLSLDRGRPGNTIYF.

The chain links TRBV9 to TRBJ2-1; 8 bases align to TRBD1. Trimming cost V 4 bases and J 6 bases; bases outside gene matches: 9. CDR3 length: 15 residues. CDR1 is SGDLS and CDR2 is YYNGEE in the germline V gene. The CDR3 is CASSHGQGVGNEQFF. CDR3 coding DNA: TGTGCCAGCAGCCATGGACAGGGAGTGGGCAATGAGCAGTTCTTC.

The chain links TRBV5-4 to TRBJ2-1, with D perhaps assigned TRBD1 or TRBD2 (5 bases each). Trimming left V 3 bases short and J 7 bases short, with 17 bases between. Germline V gene data show CDR1 as SGHNT and CDR2 as YYREEE (reference sequence). CDR3 length: 15 amino acids. The CDR3 DNA is TGTGCCAGCAGCTCCGCAGGGTGGAGGAAAAATGAGCAGTTCTTC. Amino acids: CASSSAGWRKNEQFF.

The sample holds one count of this clone. The V call is TRBV21-1, the J call TRBJ1-2. TRBV21-1 is a pseudogene. CDR3 length: 13 residues. The CDR3 loop reads CATSHRLLAGYTF. The CDR3, as DNA: TGTGCCACCTCACACCGTTTGCTAGCGGGCTACACCTTC.

This chain joins TRBV6-6 and TRBJ2-7; TRBD1 matches at 7 bases. The CDR3 sequence is 17 residues long. V was clipped by 5 bases and J by 0 bases; unmatched bases: 13. The germline V gene has CDR1 MNHNY and CDR2 SVGAGI (reference sequence). The CDR3 sequence: CASSLRGFSGYSYEQYF. CDR3 DNA: TGTGCCAGCAGTCTCAGGGGGTTCAGCGGTTACTCCTACGAGCAGTACTTC.

This rearrangement joins TRBV29-1 to TRBJ2-7; TRBD1 might be the D (6 bases). The germline V gene encodes CDR1 SQVTM and CDR2 ANQGSEA. The V and J ends lost 7 bases and 3 bases respectively, with 16 bases between them. This CDR3 region has 13 residues. The CDR3 bases are TGCAGCGCTACATCGGGACACCTCTACGAGCAGTACTTC. Its translation is CSATSGHLYEQYF.

V and J are TRBV19 and TRBJ2-1; D gene ambiguous. From germline, CDR1 is LNHDA and CDR2 SQIVND (reference sequence). The CDR3 runs to 13 residues. Trimming left V 4 bases short and J 3 bases short, with 7 bases between. This chain's CDR3 is CASSTRLYNEQFF. The CDR3 DNA follows: TGTGCCAGTAGTACCCGACTCTACAATGAGCAGTTCTTC.

The rearrangement links TRBV6-5 to TRBJ2-3, with 7 bases fitting TRBD2. The J segment lost 2 bases and the V segment lost 8 bases, leaving 7 bases of the junction unmatched. Germline lookup yields CDR1 MNHEY and CDR2 SVGAGI. The CDR3 runs 14 residues. CDR3 sequence reads: CASVLRGITDTQYF. CDR3 nucleotide sequence: TGTGCCAGCGTGCTGCGGGGGATCACAGATACGCAGTATTTT.

The chain joins TRBV7-8 to TRBJ1-5; D gene ambiguous. V dropped 5 bases and J dropped 5 bases, with 10 bases sitting between them. CDR3 length equals 13 residues. CDR1 and CDR2 from the germline V gene are SGHVS and FQNEAQ. CDR3 in DNA: TGTGCCAGCAGCCCAAGTGATTATCAGCCCCAGCATTTT. Protein product: CASSPSDYQPQHF.

The genes are TRBV4-3 and TRBJ2-4, with a tentative D call TRBD2 (6 bases). The CDR3 has 17 amino acids. V was cut by 6 bases and J by 7 bases, with 25 bases left in between. Germline-derived CDR1 and CDR2 are LGHNA and YSLEER. CDR3 nucleotide sequence: TGCGCCAGCAGTCCAAGGAGGGAAGGGGCCCCGGGGAACATTCAGTACTTC. It encodes CASSPRREGAPGNIQYF.

This clone was counted once. The V and J genes are TRBV7-3 and TRBJ2-2; weak D call: TRBD1 (6 bases). Looked up from germline, CDR1 is SGHTA and CDR2 is FQGTGA. Trimming pared 8 bases from V and 2 bases from J, leaving 9 bases between. The length of the CDR3 is 13 residues. In nucleotides, the CDR3 is TGTGCCAGCGGGACACCTAACACCGGGGAGCTGTTTTTT. Translation gives CASGTPNTGELFF.

This chain uses TRBV9 with TRBJ2-5; TRBD2 matches at 9 bases. The CDR3 totals 15 residues. With V trimmed by 3 bases and J by 8 bases, 11 bases remained unmatched. Per the germline V gene, CDR1 is SGDLS and CDR2 is YYNGEE. CDR3 protein: CASSARLAAFVTQYF. CDR3 sequence (DNA): TGTGCCAGCAGCGCTCGACTAGCGGCCTTTGTAACCCAGTACTTC.